Listed below are T cell receptor beta chains from one sample, sequenced in a study of cytomegalovirus exposure and HLA in healthy donors. TCRdb's table, derived via immunoSEQ multiplex PCR, lists solely in-frame clones and lacks some. The sample shows approximately 150,000 clones, more than 70% of them seen only once. The source material was PBMCs. Every receptor here comes from a young man in good health and CMV-seropositive. Each CDR3 is given with its conserved first and last residue. D genes are given only for firm matches. A row's size may be missing; if present it is once, few, many or a size class.

clone_size | d_call | j_call | cdr3_length | v_call | cdr3_nt | cdr3_aa
- | - | TRBJ1-1 | 13 | TRBV7-9 | TGTGCCAGCAGCGGCCAGGGGTACACTGAAGCTTTCTTT | CASSGQGYTEAFF
- | TRBD2 | TRBJ2-1 | 16 | TRBV9 | TGTGCCAGCAGCGTAGTGGTAGCGGGAGGACTAAATGAGCAGTTCTTC | CASSVVVAGGLNEQFF
few | - | TRBJ1-1 | 15 | TRBV27 | TGTGCCAGCAGTTTATCGGGGGGGTTGAACACTGAAGCTTTCTTT | CASSLSGGLNTEAFF
- | - | TRBJ2-1 | 13 | TRBV28 | TGTGCCAGTTGGGGGGACGGCTACAATGAGCAGTTCTTC | CASWGDGYNEQFF
few | TRBD1 | TRBJ1-1 | 15 | TRBV5-6 | TGTGCCAGCACCAAAGGTCAGGGGGCGAGTACTGAAGCTTTCTTT | CASTKGQGASTEAFF
- | - | TRBJ1-2 | 13 | TRBV27 | TGTGCCAGCAGTTTGGGCAGGGCCAATGGCTACACCTTC | CASSLGRANGYTF
once | - | TRBJ2-7 | 14 | TRBV7-2 | TGTGCCAGCAGCCTTGAGCCAACTCCCGACGAGCAGTACTTC | CASSLEPTPDEQYF
- | TRBD2 | TRBJ2-1 | 15 | TRBV11-1 | TGTGCCAGCAGCTTAGGACTAGCGGGAGTTGCTGAGCAGTTCTTC | CASSLGLAGVAEQFF
- | TRBD2 | TRBJ2-1 | 17 | TRBV19 | TGTGCCAGTAGTATAGCTAGCGGGAGTTACAATGTCGATGAGCAGTTCTTC | CASSIASGSYNVDEQFF
- | TRBD2 | TRBJ2-1 | 14 | TRBV7-9 | TGTGCCAGCAGCTCCGGGACTATTCCCAATGAGCAGTTCTTC | CASSSGTIPNEQFF
- | TRBD1 | TRBJ1-4 | 16 | TRBV6-1 | TGTGCCAGCAGTGAAGTGCCCGGGACAGCTAATGAAAAACTGTTTTTT | CASSEVPGTANEKLFF
- | - | TRBJ1-1 | 16 | TRBV5-6 | TGTGCCAGCAGCTTGGAGGCAGGGCGACGTGTCGCTGAAGCTTTCTTT | CASSLEAGRRVAEAFF
- | TRBD2 | TRBJ2-1 | 16 | TRBV7-2 | TGTGCCAGCAGCGACGTAGCGGGGGGGCGGAACAATGAGCAGTTCTTC | CASSDVAGGRNNEQFF
few | TRBD1 | TRBJ2-2 | 13 | TRBV29-1 | TGCAGCGGGAACAGGGGTGGCACCGGGGAGCTGTTTTTT | CSGNRGGTGELFF
- | - | TRBJ1-6 | 13 | TRBV25-1 | TGTGCCAGCAGTGGGGTAGGGGAATCACCCCTCCACTTT | CASSGVGESPLHF